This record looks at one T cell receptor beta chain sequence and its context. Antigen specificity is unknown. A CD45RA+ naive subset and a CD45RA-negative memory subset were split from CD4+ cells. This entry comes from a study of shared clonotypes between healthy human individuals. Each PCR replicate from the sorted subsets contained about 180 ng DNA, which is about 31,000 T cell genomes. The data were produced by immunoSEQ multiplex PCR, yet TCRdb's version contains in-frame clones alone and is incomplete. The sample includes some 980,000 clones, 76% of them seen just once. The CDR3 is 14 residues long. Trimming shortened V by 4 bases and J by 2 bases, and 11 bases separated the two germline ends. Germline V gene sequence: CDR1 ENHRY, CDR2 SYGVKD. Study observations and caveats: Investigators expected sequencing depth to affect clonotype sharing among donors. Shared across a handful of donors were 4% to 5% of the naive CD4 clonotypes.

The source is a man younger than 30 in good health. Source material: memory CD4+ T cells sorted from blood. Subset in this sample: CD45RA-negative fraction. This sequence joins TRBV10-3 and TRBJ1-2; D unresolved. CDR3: CAISGGALNYGYTF. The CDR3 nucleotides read TGTGCCATCAGTGGGGGAGCCCTCAACTATGGCTACACCTTC.